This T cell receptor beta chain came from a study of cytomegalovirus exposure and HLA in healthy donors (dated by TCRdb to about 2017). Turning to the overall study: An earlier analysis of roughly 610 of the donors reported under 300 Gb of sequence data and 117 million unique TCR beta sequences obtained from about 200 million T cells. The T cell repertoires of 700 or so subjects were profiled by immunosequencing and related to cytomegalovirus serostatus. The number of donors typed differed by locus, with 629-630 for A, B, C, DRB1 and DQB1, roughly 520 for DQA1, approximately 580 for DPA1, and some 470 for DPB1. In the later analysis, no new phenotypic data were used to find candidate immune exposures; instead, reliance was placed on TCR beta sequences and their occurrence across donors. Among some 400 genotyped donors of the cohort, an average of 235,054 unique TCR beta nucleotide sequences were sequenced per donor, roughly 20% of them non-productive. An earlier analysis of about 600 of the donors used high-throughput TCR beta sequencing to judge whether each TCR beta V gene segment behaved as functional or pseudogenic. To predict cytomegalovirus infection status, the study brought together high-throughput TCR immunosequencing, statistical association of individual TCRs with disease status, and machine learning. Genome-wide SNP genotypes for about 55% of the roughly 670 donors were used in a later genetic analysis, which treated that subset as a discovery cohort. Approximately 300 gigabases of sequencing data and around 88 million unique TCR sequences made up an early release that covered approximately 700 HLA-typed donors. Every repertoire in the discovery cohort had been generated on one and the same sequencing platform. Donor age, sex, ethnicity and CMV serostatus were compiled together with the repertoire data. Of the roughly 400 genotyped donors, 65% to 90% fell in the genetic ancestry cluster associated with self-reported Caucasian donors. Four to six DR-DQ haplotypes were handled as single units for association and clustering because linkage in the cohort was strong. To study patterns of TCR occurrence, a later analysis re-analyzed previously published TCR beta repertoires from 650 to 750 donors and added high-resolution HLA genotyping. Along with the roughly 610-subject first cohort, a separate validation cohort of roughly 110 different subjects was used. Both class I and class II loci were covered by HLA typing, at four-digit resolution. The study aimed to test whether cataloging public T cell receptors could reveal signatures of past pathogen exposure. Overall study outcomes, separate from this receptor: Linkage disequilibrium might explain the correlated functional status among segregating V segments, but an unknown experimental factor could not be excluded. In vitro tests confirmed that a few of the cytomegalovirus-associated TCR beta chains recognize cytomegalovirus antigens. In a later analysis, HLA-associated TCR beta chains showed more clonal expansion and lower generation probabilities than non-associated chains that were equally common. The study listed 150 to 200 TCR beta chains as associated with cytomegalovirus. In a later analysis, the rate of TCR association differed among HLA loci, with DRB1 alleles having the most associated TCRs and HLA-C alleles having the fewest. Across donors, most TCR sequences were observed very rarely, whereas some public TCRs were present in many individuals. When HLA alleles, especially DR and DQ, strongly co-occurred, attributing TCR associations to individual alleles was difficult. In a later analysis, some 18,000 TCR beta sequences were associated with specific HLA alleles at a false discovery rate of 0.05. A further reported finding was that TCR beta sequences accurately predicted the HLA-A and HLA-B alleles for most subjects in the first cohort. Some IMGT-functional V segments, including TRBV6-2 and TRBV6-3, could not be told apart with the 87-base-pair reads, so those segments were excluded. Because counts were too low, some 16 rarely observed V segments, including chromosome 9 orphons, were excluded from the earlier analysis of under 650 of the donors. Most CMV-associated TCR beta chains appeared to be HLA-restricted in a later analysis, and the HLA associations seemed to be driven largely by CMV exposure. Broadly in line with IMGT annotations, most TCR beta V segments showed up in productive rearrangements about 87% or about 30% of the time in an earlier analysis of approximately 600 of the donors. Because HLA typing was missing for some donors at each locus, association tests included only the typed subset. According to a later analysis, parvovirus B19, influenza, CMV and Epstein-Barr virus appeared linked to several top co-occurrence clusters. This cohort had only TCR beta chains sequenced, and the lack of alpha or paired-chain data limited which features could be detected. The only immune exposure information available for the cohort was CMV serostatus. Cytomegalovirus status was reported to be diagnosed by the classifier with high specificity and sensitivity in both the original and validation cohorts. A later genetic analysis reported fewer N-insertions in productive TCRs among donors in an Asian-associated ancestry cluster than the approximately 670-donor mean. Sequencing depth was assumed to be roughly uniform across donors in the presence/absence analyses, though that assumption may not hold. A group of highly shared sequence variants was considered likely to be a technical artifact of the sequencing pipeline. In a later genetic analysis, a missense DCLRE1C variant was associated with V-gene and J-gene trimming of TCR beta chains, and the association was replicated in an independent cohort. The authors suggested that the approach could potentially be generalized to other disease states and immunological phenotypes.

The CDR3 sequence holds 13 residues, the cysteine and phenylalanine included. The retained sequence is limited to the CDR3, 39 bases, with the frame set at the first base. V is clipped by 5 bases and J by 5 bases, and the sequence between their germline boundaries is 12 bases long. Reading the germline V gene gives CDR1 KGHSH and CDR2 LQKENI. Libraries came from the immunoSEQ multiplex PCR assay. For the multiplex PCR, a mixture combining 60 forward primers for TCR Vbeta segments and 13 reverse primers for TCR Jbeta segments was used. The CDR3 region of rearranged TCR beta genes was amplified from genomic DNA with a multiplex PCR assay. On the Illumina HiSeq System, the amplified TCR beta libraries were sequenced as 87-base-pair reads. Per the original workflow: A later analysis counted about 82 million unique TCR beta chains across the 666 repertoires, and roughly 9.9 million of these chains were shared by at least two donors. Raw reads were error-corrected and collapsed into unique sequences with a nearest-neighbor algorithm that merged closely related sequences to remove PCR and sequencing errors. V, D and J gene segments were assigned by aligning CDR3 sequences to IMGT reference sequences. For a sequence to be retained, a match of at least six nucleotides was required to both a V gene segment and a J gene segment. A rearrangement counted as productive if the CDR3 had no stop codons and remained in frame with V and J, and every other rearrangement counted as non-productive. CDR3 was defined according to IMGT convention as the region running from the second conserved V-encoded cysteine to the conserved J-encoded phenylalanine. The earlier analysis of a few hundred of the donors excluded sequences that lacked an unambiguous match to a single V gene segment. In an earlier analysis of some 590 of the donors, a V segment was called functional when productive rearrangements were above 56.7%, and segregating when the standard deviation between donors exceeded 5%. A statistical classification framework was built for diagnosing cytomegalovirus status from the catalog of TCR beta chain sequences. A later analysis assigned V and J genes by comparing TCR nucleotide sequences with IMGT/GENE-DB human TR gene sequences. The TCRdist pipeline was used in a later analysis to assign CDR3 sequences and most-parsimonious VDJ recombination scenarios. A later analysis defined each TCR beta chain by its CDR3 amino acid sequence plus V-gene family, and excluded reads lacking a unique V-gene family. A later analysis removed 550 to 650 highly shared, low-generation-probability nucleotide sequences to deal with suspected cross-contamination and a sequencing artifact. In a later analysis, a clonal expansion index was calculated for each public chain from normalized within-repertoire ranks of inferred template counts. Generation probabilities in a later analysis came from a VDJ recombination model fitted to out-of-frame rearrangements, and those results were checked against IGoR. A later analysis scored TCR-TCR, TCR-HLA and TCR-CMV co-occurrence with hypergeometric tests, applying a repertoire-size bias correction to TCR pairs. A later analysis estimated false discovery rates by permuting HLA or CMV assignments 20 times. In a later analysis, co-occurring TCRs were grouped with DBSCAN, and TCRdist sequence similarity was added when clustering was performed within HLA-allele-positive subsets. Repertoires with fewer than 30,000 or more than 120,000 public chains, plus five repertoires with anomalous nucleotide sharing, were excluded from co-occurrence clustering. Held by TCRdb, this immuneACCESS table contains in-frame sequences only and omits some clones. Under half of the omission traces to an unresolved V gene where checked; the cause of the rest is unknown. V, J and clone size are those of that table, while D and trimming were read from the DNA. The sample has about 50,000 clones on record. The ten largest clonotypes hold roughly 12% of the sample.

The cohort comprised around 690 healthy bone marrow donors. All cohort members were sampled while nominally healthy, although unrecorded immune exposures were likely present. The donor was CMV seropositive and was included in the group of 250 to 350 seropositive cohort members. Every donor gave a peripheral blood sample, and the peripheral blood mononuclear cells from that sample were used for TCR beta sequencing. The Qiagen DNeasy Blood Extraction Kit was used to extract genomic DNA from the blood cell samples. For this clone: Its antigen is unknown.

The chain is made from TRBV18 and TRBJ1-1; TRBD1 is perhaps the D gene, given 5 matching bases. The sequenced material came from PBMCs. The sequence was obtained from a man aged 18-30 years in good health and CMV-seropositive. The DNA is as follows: TGTGCCAGCTCAGCGGGGGAGGAGACTGAAGCTTTCTTT. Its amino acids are CASSAGEETEAFF. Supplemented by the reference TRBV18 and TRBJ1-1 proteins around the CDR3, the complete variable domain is NAGVMQNPRHLVRRRGQEARLRCSPMKGHSHVYWYRQLPEEGLKFMVYLQKENIIDESGMPKERFSAEFPKEGPSILRIQQVVRGDSAAYFCASSAGEETEAFFGQGTRLTVV.